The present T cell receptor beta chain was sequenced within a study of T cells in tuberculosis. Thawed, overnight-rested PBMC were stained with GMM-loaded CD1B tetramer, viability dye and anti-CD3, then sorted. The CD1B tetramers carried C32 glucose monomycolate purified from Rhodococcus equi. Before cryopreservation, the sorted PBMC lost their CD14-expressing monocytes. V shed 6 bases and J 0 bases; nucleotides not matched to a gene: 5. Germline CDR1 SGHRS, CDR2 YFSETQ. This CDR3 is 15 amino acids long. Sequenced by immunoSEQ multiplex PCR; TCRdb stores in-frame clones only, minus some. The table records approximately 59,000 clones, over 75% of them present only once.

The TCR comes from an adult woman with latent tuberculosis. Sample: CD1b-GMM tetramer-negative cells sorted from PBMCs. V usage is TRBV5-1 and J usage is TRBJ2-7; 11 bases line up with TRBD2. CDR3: CASKGTSGSSYEQYF. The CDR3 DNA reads TGCGCCAGCAAGGGCACTAGCGGGAGCTCCTACGAGCAGTACTTC.